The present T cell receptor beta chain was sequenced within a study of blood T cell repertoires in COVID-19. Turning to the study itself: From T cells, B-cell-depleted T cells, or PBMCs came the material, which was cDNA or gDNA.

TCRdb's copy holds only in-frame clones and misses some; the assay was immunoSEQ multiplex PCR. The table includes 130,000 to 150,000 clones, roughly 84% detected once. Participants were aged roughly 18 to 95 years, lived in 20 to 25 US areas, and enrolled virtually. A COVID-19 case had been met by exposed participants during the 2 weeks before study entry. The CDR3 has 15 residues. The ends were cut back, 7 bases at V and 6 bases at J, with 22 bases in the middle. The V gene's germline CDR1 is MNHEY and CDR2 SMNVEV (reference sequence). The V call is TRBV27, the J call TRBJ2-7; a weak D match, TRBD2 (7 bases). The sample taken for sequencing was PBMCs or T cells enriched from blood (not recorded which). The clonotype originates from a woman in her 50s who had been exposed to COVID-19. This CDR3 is CASKVSGGSGGEQYF. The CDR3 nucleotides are TGTGCCAGCAAGGTTTCCGGGGGCTCGGGGGGCGAGCAGTACTTC.